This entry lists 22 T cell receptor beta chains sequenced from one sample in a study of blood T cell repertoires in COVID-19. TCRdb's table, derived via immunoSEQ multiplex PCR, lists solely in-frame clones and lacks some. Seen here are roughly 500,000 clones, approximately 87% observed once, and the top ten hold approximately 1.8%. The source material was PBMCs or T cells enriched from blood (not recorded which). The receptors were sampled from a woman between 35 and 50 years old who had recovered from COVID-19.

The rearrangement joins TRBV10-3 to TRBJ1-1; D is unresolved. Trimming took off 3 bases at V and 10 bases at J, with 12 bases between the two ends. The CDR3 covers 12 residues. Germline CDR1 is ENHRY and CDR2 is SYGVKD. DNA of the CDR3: TGTGCCATCAGTGATAACCGGGAGGGAGCTTTCTTT. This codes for CAISDNREGAFF.

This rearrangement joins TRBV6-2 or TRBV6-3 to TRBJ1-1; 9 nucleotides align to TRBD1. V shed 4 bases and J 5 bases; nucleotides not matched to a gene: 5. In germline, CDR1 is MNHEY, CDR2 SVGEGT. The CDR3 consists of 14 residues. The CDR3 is CASSLDRGRTEAFF. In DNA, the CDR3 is TGTGCCAGCAGTTTGGACAGGGGTAGGACTGAAGCTTTCTTT.

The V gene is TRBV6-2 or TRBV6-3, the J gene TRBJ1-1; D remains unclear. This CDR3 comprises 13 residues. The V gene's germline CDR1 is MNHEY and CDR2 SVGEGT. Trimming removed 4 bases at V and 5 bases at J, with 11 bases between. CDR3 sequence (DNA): TGTGCCAGCAGTTTGTCGTTCGAGACTGAAGCTTTCTTT. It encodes CASSLSFETEAFF.

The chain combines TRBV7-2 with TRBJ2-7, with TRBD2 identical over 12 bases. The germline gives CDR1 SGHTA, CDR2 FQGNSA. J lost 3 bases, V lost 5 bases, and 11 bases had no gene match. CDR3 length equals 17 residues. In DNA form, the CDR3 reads TGTGCCAGCAGCCTCTTCCAAGAGACTAGCGGGAGCTACGAGCAGTACTTC. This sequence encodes CASSLFQETSGSYEQYF.

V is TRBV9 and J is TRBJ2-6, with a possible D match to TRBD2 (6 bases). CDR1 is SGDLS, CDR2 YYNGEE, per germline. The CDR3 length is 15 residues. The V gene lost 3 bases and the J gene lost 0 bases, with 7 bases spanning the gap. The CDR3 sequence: CASSAGGSGANVLTF. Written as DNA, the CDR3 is TGTGCCAGCAGCGCCGGGGGCTCTGGGGCCAACGTCCTGACTTTC.

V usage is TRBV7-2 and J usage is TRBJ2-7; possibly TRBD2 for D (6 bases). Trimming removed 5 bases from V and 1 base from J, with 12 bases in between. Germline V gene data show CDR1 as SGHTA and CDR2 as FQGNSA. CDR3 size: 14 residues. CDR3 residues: CASSPRRESYEQYF. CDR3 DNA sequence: TGTGCCAGCAGCCCCCGGAGGGAGTCCTACGAGCAGTACTTC.

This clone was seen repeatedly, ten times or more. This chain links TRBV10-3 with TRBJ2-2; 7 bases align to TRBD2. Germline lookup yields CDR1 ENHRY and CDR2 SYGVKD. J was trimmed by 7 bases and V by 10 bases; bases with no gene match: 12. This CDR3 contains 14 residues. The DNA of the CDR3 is TGTGCCACCGACGGGGGGACGGTAGACGGGGAGCTGTTTTTT. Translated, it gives CATDGGTVDGELFF.

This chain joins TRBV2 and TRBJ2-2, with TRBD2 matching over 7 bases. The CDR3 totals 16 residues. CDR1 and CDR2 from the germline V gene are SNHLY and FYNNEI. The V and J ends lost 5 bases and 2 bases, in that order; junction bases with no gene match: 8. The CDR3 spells CASSPQGGGNTGELFF. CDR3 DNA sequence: TGTGCCAGCAGTCCTCAGGGCGGGGGAAACACCGGGGAGCTGTTTTTT. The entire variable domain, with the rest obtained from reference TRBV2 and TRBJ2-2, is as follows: EPEVTQTPSHQVTQMGQEVILRCVPISNHLYFYWYRQILGQKVEFLVSFYNNEISEKSEIFDDQFSVERPDGSNFTLKIRSTKLEDSAMYFCASSPQGGGNTGELFFGEGSRLTVL.

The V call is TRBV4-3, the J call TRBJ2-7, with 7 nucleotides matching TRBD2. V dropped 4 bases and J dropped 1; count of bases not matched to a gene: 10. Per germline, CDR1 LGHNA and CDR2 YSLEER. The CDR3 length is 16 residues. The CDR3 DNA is TGCGCCAGCAGCCCCACCCGCGCTAGCGGATCCTACGAGCAGTACTTC. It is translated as CASSPTRASGSYEQYF.

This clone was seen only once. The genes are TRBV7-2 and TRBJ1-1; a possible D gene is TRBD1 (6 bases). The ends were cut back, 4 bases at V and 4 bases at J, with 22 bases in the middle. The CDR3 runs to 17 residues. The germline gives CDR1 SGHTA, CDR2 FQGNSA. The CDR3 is CASSYGMGIGGSTEAFF. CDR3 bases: TGTGCCAGCAGCTACGGGATGGGAATAGGGGGTAGCACTGAAGCTTTCTTT.

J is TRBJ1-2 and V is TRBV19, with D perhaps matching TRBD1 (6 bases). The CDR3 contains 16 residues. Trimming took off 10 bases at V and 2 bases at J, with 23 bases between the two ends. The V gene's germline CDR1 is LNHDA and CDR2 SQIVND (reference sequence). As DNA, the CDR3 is TGTGCCACCGAACCTAGGGGGGAGGGTTGGAACTATGGCTACACCTTC. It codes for CATEPRGEGWNYGYTF.

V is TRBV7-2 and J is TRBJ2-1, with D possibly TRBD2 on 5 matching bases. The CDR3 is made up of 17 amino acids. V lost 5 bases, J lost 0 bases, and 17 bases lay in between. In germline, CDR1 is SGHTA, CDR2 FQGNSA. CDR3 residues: CASSTPSWGSSYNEQFF. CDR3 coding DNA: TGTGCCAGCAGCACCCCTAGCTGGGGTAGCTCCTACAATGAGCAGTTCTTC. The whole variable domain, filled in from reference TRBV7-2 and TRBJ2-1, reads GAGVSQSPSNKVTEKGKDVELRCDPISGHTALYWYRQSLGQGLEFLIYFQGNSAPDKSGLPSDRFSAERTGGSVSTLTIQRTQQEDSAVYLCASSTPSWGSSYNEQFFGPGTRLTVL.

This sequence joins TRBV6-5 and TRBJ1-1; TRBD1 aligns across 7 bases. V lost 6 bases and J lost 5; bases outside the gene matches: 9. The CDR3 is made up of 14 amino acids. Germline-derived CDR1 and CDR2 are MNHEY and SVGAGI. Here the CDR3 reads CASSARGGRTEAFF. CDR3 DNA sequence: TGTGCCAGCAGCGCCCGAGGGGGCCGAACTGAAGCTTTCTTT.

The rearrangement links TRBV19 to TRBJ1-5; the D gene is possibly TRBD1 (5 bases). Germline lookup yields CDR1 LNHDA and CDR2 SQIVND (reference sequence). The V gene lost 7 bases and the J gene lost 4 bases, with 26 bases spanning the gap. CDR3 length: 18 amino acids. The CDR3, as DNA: TGTGCCAGTACCCCTGGGCGGGGGGGATCTTATTTAAATCAGCCCCAGCATTTT. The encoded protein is CASTPGRGGSYLNQPQHF.

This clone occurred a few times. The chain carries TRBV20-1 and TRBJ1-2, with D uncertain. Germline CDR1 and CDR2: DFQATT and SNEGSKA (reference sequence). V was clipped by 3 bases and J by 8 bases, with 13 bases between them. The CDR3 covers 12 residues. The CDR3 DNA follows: TGCAGTGCTAGTGAAGGAGCGCGAGGCTACACCTTC. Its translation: CSASEGARGYTF.

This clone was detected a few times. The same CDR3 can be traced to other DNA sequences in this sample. This CDR3 reads CASSRDRGSYEQYF. The CDR3, as DNA: TGTGCCAGTAGCCGGGACAGGGGGAGCTACGAGCAGTACTTC. The chain combines TRBV19 with TRBJ2-7, with TRBD1 matching over 11 bases. The V segment lost 6 bases and the J segment 3 bases; nucleotides outside the gene matches: 4. Per the germline V gene, CDR1 is LNHDA and CDR2 is SQIVND (reference sequence). The CDR3 consists of 14 residues.

CDR3 in amino acids: CASSTTGYRNTIYF. The CDR3 DNA reads TGTGCCAGTAGTACGACAGGGTATAGAAACACCATATATTTT. This sequence joins TRBV19 and TRBJ1-3, with 7 nucleotides matching TRBD1. The V gene's germline CDR1 is LNHDA and CDR2 SQIVND (reference sequence). This CDR3 has 14 residues. V lost 4 bases to trimming and J lost 5 bases; unmatched junction nucleotides: 5.

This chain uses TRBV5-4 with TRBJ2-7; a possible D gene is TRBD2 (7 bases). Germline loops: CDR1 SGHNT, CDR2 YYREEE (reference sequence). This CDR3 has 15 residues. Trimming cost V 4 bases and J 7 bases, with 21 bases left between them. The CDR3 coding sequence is TGTGCCAGCAGCCGGGGGGCAGGGGAAAATCGAGAGCAGTACTTC. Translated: CASSRGAGENREQYF. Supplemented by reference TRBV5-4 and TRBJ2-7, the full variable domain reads ETGVTQSPTHLIKTRGQQVTLRCSSQSGHNTVSWYQQALGQGPQFIFQYYREEENGRGNFPPRFSGLQFPNYSSELNVNALELDDSALYLCASSRGAGENREQYFGPGTRLTVT.

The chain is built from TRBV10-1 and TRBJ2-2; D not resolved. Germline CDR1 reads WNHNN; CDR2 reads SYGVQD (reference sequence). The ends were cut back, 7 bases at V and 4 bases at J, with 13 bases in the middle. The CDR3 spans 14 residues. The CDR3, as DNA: TGCGCCAGCACCTACTTGGTCCCCACCGGGGAGCTGTTTTTT. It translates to CASTYLVPTGELFF.

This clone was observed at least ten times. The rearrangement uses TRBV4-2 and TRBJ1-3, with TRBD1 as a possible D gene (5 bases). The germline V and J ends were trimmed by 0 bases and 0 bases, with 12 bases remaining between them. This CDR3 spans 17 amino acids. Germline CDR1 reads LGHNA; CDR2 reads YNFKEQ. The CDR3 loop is CASSQELQGLSGNTIYF. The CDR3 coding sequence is TGTGCCAGCAGCCAAGAGTTGCAGGGCCTCTCTGGAAACACCATATATTTT.

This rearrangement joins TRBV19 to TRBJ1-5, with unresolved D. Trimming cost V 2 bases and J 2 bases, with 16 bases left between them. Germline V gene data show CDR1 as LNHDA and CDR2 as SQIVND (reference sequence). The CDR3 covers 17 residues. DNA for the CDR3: TGTGCCAGTAGTATATGGGGAGCCAAGAACGGCAATCAGCCCCAGCATTTT. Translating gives CASSIWGAKNGNQPQHF.

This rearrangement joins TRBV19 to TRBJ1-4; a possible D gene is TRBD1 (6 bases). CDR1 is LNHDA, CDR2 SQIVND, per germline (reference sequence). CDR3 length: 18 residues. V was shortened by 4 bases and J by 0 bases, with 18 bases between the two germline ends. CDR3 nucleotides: TGTGCCAGTAGTAAACAGGGTCTCGATTCGGCAACTAATGAAAAACTGTTTTTT. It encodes CASSKQGLDSATNEKLFF.